A selection of T cell receptor beta chains follows, all from one sample in a study of blood T cells in healthy people across ages. Using its own MiXCR run on the 5' RACE reads, TCRdb lists one record per CDR3 protein. The table has hundreds of thousands of distinct CDR3 sequences, 29% seen once. The sample taken for sequencing was blood. The receptors stem from a woman older than 75 in good health. CDR3s include the opening cysteine and the closing phenylalanine or tryptophan. D genes are given only for firm matches. Where a row states a size, it is once, few, many or the class of an expanded clone; other rows omit it.

d_gene: .
j_gene: TRBJ2-1
v_gene: TRBV9
abundance: many
CDR3aa: CASSVGNPGDNEQFF
CDR3nt: TGTGCCAGCAGCGTGGGTAACCCGGGGGACAATGAGCAGTTCTTC

d_gene: .
j_gene: TRBJ2-5
v_gene: TRBV18
abundance: many
CDR3aa: CASSPRTTGETQYF
CDR3nt: TGTGCCAGCTCACCGCGGACTACAGGAGAGACCCAGTACTTC

d_gene: TRBD2
j_gene: TRBJ2-5
v_gene: TRBV6-2/TRBV6-3
abundance: many
CDR3aa: CASSYSTSGTRARETQYF
CDR3nt: TGTGCCAGCAGTTACTCGACATCCGGGACTAGGGCAAGGGAGACCCAGTACTTC

d_gene: TRBD2
j_gene: TRBJ2-2
v_gene: TRBV27
abundance: few
CDR3aa: CASRGRGVTGELFF
CDR3nt: TGTGCCAGCAGAGGGCGGGGGGTAACCGGGGAGCTGTTTTTT

d_gene: .
j_gene: TRBJ2-1
v_gene: TRBV6-1
abundance: many
CDR3aa: CASSQGYRYNEQFF
CDR3nt: TGTGCCAGCAGTCAGGGGTACCGCTACAATGAGCAGTTCTTC

d_gene: TRBD1
j_gene: TRBJ2-3
v_gene: TRBV7-2
abundance: many
CDR3aa: CASSSSDRVIGTQYF
CDR3nt: TGTGCCAGCAGCTCCTCGGACAGGGTCATCGGGACGCAGTATTTT

d_gene: .
j_gene: TRBJ1-2
v_gene: TRBV12-3/TRBV12-4
abundance: many
CDR3aa: CASSLAGVTGYTF
CDR3nt: TGTGCCAGCAGTTTGGCAGGGGTAACTGGCTACACCTTC

d_gene: .
j_gene: TRBJ2-3
v_gene: TRBV24-1
abundance: many
CDR3aa: CATMGGMTDTQYF
CDR3nt: TGTGCCACCATGGGGGGCATGACAGATACGCAGTATTTT

d_gene: .
j_gene: TRBJ2-3
v_gene: TRBV6-2/TRBV6-3
abundance: many
CDR3aa: CASSYSKGSTDTQYF
CDR3nt: TGTGCCAGCAGTTACTCGAAAGGGAGCACAGATACGCAGTATTTT

d_gene: .
j_gene: TRBJ1-2
v_gene: TRBV14
abundance: many
CDR3aa: CASSQDGPLSYTF
CDR3nt: TGTGCCAGCAGCCAAGATGGGCCTCTGAGCTACACCTTC

d_gene: .
j_gene: TRBJ2-1
v_gene: TRBV9
abundance: .
CDR3aa: CASSSGVARNEQFF
CDR3nt: TGTGCCAGCAGCTCCGGGGTAGCGAGGAATGAGCAGTTCTTC

d_gene: .
j_gene: TRBJ1-5
v_gene: TRBV20-1
abundance: many
CDR3aa: CSARDARIQVANQPQHF
CDR3nt: TGCAGTGCTAGAGATGCAAGGATTCAGGTCGCCAATCAGCCCCAGCATTTT

d_gene: TRBD2
j_gene: TRBJ2-5
v_gene: TRBV7-2
abundance: .
CDR3aa: CASSSRGLDYNEQYF
CDR3nt: TGTGCCAGCAGCTCCCGGGGACTAGACTACAATGAGCAGTACTTC

d_gene: TRBD2
j_gene: TRBJ2-5
v_gene: TRBV5-1
abundance: many
CDR3aa: CASRLAGGTPLETQYF
CDR3nt: TGCGCCAGCAGATTAGCGGGGGGGACCCCTCTGGAGACCCAGTACTTC

d_gene: TRBD2
j_gene: TRBJ2-1
v_gene: TRBV7-2
abundance: few
CDR3aa: CASSWGGGYNEQFF
CDR3nt: TGTGCCAGCAGCTGGGGGGGGGGTTACAATGAGCAGTTCTTC

d_gene: TRBD2
j_gene: TRBJ2-3
v_gene: TRBV6-1
abundance: many
CDR3aa: CASSVGTTPTDTQYF
CDR3nt: TGTGCCAGCAGTGTCGGGACTACTCCCACAGATACGCAGTATTTT

d_gene: .
j_gene: TRBJ2-3
v_gene: TRBV9
abundance: few
CDR3aa: CASSVATGAGFSSTDTQYF
CDR3nt: TGTGCCAGCAGCGTAGCTACGGGGGCAGGGTTTAGTAGCACAGATACGCAGTATTTT

d_gene: .
j_gene: TRBJ2-2
v_gene: TRBV4-2
abundance: many
CDR3aa: CASSQTAINTGELFF
CDR3nt: TGTGCCAGCAGCCAGACAGCAATCAACACCGGGGAGCTGTTTTTT

d_gene: .
j_gene: TRBJ2-1
v_gene: TRBV10-2
abundance: .
CDR3aa: CAGSEPPGGTTYNEQFF
CDR3nt: TGCGCCGGCAGTGAGCCCCCAGGCGGGACAACCTACAATGAGCAGTTCTTC

d_gene: .
j_gene: TRBJ1-1
v_gene: TRBV12-3/TRBV12-4
abundance: .
CDR3aa: CASSFGGAMNTEAFF
CDR3nt: TGTGCCAGCAGTTTCGGGGGAGCCATGAACACTGAAGCTTTCTTT

d_gene: TRBD2
j_gene: TRBJ2-2
v_gene: TRBV7-2
abundance: few
CDR3aa: CASSLTSGGNTGELFF
CDR3nt: TGTGCCAGCAGCTTAACTAGCGGGGGGAACACCGGGGAGCTGTTTTTT

d_gene: .
j_gene: TRBJ2-5
v_gene: TRBV24-1
abundance: .
CDR3aa: CTTSDRKGTVRETQYF
CDR3nt: TGTACCACCAGTGATCGGAAGGGTACAGTGCGGGAGACCCAGTACTTC

d_gene: .
j_gene: TRBJ1-1
v_gene: TRBV20-1
abundance: many
CDR3aa: CSAREPHVTEAFF
CDR3nt: TGCAGTGCTAGAGAACCACACGTCACTGAAGCTTTCTTT

d_gene: .
j_gene: TRBJ2-3
v_gene: TRBV15
abundance: .
CDR3aa: CATSRDLGGHRDTQYF
CDR3nt: TGTGCCACCAGCAGAGATTTGGGGGGGCACAGAGATACGCAGTATTTT

d_gene: TRBD1
j_gene: TRBJ1-5
v_gene: TRBV6-2/TRBV6-3
abundance: many
CDR3aa: CASSYLGQGANQPQHF
CDR3nt: TGTGCCAGCAGTTACCTGGGACAGGGGGCGAATCAGCCCCAGCATTTT

d_gene: TRBD2
j_gene: TRBJ2-3
v_gene: TRBV5-1
abundance: .
CDR3aa: CASSLVGEGADTQYF
CDR3nt: TGCGCCAGCAGCTTGGTGGGGGAGGGCGCAGATACGCAGTATTTT

d_gene: .
j_gene: TRBJ1-2
v_gene: TRBV11-2
abundance: .
CDR3aa: CASSPKNRVNYGYTF
CDR3nt: TGTGCCAGCAGCCCAAAAAACAGGGTCAACTATGGCTACACCTTC

d_gene: TRBD1
j_gene: TRBJ2-7
v_gene: TRBV29-1
abundance: many
CDR3aa: CSVVRDRGATYEQYF
CDR3nt: TGCAGCGTTGTAAGGGACAGGGGAGCCACCTACGAGCAGTACTTC

d_gene: .
j_gene: TRBJ2-1
v_gene: TRBV21-1
abundance: few
CDR3aa: CASEAGAQFF
CDR3nt: TGTGCCAGCGAGGCGGGGGCGCAGTTCTTC

d_gene: .
j_gene: TRBJ1-3
v_gene: TRBV5-1
abundance: .
CDR3aa: CASSLGQSFGNTIYF
CDR3nt: TGCGCCAGCAGCTTGGGACAGAGCTTTGGAAACACCATATATTTT

d_gene: .
j_gene: TRBJ1-2
v_gene: TRBV10-3
abundance: many
CDR3aa: CAISDSGNYGYTF
CDR3nt: TGTGCCATCAGTGATTCAGGGAACTATGGCTACACCTTC

d_gene: TRBD1
j_gene: TRBJ2-2
v_gene: TRBV24-1
abundance: .
CDR3aa: CATSPAGQGHTGELFF
CDR3nt: TGTGCCACCAGCCCCGCGGGACAGGGCCACACCGGGGAGCTGTTTTTT

d_gene: .
j_gene: TRBJ2-1
v_gene: TRBV3-1
abundance: many
CDR3aa: CASSQEVFEQFF
CDR3nt: TGTGCCAGCAGCCAAGAAGTCTTTGAGCAGTTCTTC

d_gene: .
j_gene: TRBJ2-3
v_gene: TRBV7-2
abundance: many
CDR3aa: CASSLARQDTDTQYF
CDR3nt: TGTGCCAGCAGCTTAGCGCGACAGGACACAGATACGCAGTATTTT

d_gene: .
j_gene: TRBJ2-3
v_gene: TRBV7-9
abundance: many
CDR3aa: CASGEWTSTDTQYF
CDR3nt: TGTGCCTCAGGGGAGTGGACTAGCACAGATACGCAGTATTTT

d_gene: .
j_gene: TRBJ1-6
v_gene: TRBV7-2
abundance: many
CDR3aa: CASSLGPGAYNSPLHF
CDR3nt: TGTGCCAGCAGCCTCGGTCCAGGGGCGTATAATTCACCCCTCCACTTT

d_gene: .
j_gene: TRBJ2-5
v_gene: TRBV7-2
abundance: many
CDR3aa: CASSRSHVLQETQYF
CDR3nt: TGTGCCAGCAGCCGATCCCATGTCCTCCAAGAGACCCAGTACTTC

d_gene: .
j_gene: TRBJ2-3
v_gene: TRBV7-2
abundance: many
CDR3aa: CASRSRSTDTQYF
CDR3nt: TGTGCCAGCAGGTCCCGTTCAACAGATACGCAGTATTTT

d_gene: .
j_gene: TRBJ2-5
v_gene: TRBV7-9
abundance: many
CDR3aa: CASSLHTGQETQYF
CDR3nt: TGTGCCAGCAGCTTACATACAGGCCAAGAGACCCAGTACTTC

d_gene: TRBD2
j_gene: TRBJ2-2
v_gene: TRBV5-6
abundance: .
CDR3aa: CASSFVSGVNTGELFF
CDR3nt: TGTGCCAGCAGCTTTGTTAGCGGGGTGAACACCGGGGAGCTGTTTTTT

d_gene: .
j_gene: TRBJ2-7
v_gene: TRBV6-2/TRBV6-3
abundance: .
CDR3aa: CASSYSGSWGYEQYF
CDR3nt: TGTGCCAGCAGTTACTCTGGGAGTTGGGGCTACGAGCAGTACTTC

d_gene: .
j_gene: TRBJ2-1
v_gene: TRBV6-6
abundance: .
CDR3aa: CASNSRANEQFF
CDR3nt: TGTGCCAGCAACAGCAGGGCGAATGAGCAGTTCTTC

d_gene: TRBD2
j_gene: TRBJ2-1
v_gene: TRBV28
abundance: many
CDR3aa: CASSSQTSGATYNEQFF
CDR3nt: TGTGCCAGCAGTTCCCAGACTAGCGGGGCTACCTACAATGAGCAGTTCTTC

d_gene: .
j_gene: TRBJ2-1
v_gene: TRBV12-3/TRBV12-4
abundance: .
CDR3aa: CASSLVGAQFF
CDR3nt: TGTGCCAGCAGTTTGGTGGGCGCACAGTTCTTC

d_gene: .
j_gene: TRBJ2-5
v_gene: TRBV6-6
abundance: many
CDR3aa: CASSRGTTQETQYF
CDR3nt: TGTGCCAGCTCGAGGGGGACAACCCAAGAGACCCAGTACTTC

d_gene: .
j_gene: TRBJ1-2
v_gene: TRBV14
abundance: few
CDR3aa: CASSLRAGLGGYTF
CDR3nt: TGTGCCAGCAGCCTTAGGGCTGGGCTAGGCGGCTACACCTTC

d_gene: TRBD2
j_gene: TRBJ2-3
v_gene: TRBV4-1
abundance: .
CDR3aa: CASSQDWISGGTDTQYF
CDR3nt: TGCGCCAGCAGCCAAGATTGGATTAGCGGGGGCACAGATACGCAGTATTTT

d_gene: .
j_gene: TRBJ2-3
v_gene: TRBV9
abundance: .
CDR3aa: CASSVDGDTQYF
CDR3nt: TGTGCCAGCAGCGTAGATGGGGATACGCAGTATTTT

d_gene: .
j_gene: TRBJ2-4
v_gene: TRBV3-1
abundance: few
CDR3aa: CASSQFTTLHKYF
CDR3nt: TGTGCCAGCAGCCAATTTACGACATTACACAAGTACTTC

d_gene: .
j_gene: TRBJ1-6
v_gene: TRBV6-2/TRBV6-3
abundance: .
CDR3aa: CASSYSSSGGGLSSPLHF
CDR3nt: TGTGCCAGCAGTTACTCGAGTAGCGGGGGTGGATTGAGTTCACCCCTCCACTTT

d_gene: .
j_gene: TRBJ2-2
v_gene: TRBV6-5
abundance: .
CDR3aa: CASSRRISYGELFF
CDR3nt: TGTGCCAGCAGCCGACGTATCAGTTACGGGGAGCTGTTTTTT

d_gene: .
j_gene: TRBJ1-6
v_gene: TRBV9
abundance: .
CDR3aa: CASSAQITQPNSPLHF
CDR3nt: TGTGCCAGCAGCGCCCAAATAACCCAGCCTAATTCACCCCTCCACTTT